Following are 3 T cell receptor beta chains from one sample sequenced in a study of lymphopenia after photon versus proton radiotherapy. Some clones are missing from TCRdb's copy, which holds only in-frame ones; the method was immunoSEQ multiplex PCR. Of 40,000 to 45,000 clones in the sample, 86% are singletons; the top ten hold about 9.3%. This sample comprised peripheral blood, obtained from a patient treated with proton-based radiotherapy. Receptors originate from a woman in her 70s with pancreatic cancer. Some clones in this sample may be carry-over from other donors' samples.

The chain is built from TRBV19 and TRBJ1-2; D remains unclear. The V and J ends lost 3 bases and 3 bases respectively, with 5 bases between them. CDR1 is LNHDA and CDR2 is SQIVND in the germline V gene (reference sequence). The CDR3 extends over 12 amino acids. The CDR3 spells CASSIGDYGYTF. The CDR3, as DNA: TGTGCCAGTAGTATCGGAGACTATGGCTACACCTTC.

The sample holds one count of this clone. The chain employs TRBV7-9 and TRBJ2-2; weak D call: TRBD1 (5 bases). Looked up from germline, CDR1 is SEHNR and CDR2 is FQNEAQ (reference sequence). CDR3 length equals 12 residues. Trimming left V 5 bases short and J 8 bases short, with 9 bases between. The CDR3 bases are TGTGCCAGCAGCCAACAGGCAGGGGAGCTGTTTTTT. Protein product: CASSQQAGELFF.

V gene TRBV6-4 combines with J gene TRBJ1-1, with D maybe TRBD1 (6 bases). This CDR3 region has 13 residues. CDR1 and CDR2 (germline): MRHNA, SNTAGT. V was shortened by 2 bases and J by 4 bases, with 8 bases between the two germline ends. CDR3 region: CASSDEGGTEAFF. The CDR3 DNA is TGTGCCAGCAGTGACGAAGGGGGCACTGAAGCTTTCTTT.